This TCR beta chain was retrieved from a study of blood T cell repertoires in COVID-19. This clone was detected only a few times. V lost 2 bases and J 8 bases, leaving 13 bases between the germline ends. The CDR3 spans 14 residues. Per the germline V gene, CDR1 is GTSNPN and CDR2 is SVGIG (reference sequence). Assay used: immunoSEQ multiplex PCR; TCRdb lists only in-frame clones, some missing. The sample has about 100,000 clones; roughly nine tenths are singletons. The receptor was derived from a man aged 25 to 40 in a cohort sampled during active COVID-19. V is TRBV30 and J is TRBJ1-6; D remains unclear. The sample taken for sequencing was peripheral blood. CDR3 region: CAWSTGLVHSPLHF. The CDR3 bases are TGTGCCTGGAGTACCGGACTGGTCCATTCACCCCTCCACTTT.